Below, 14 T cell receptor beta chains from the same sample are listed, as sequenced in a study of blood T cell repertoires in COVID-19. TCRdb keeps only in-frame clones here, not all; method: immunoSEQ multiplex PCR. The sample has 100,000 to 150,000 clones; approximately 81% are singletons. The sequencing sample was made of peripheral blood. These receptors all stem from a man aged 80 or over with COVID-19, enrolled during active disease.

Here the CDR3 DNA reads TGTGCCAGCAGCACTCCGGGACAGCGATATGGCTACACCTTC. The encoded protein is CASSTPGQRYGYTF. This chain connects TRBV5-8 to TRBJ1-2, with TRBD1 matching over 7 bases. The V gene end was trimmed by 4 bases and the J gene end by 5 bases; junction bases not matched to a gene: 8. The CDR3 length is 14 residues. Germline values: CDR1 SGHTS, CDR2 YDEGEE.

This clone was counted ten times or more. This chain connects TRBV6-2 or TRBV6-3 to TRBJ2-1; the D gene is possibly TRBD2 (5 bases). The V end was cut by 0 bases, the J end by 8 bases, with 14 bases between. CDR3 length: 15 residues. CDR1 and CDR2 from the germline V gene are MNHEY and SVGEGT. The CDR3: CASSYSHGMNDEQFF. CDR3 coding DNA: TGTGCCAGCAGTTACTCACACGGGATGAATGATGAGCAGTTCTTC.

CDR3 in DNA: TGCGCCAGCAGCTCGGGGTCCGGATTAACCGGGGAGCTGTTTTTT. It encodes CASSSGSGLTGELFF. The rearrangement joins TRBV5-1 to TRBJ2-2; TRBD2 might be the D (5 bases). V was trimmed by 3 bases and J by 5 bases, leaving 14 bases between them. This CDR3 has 15 residues. CDR1 is SGHRS, CDR2 YFSETQ, per germline. Looking up the rest from reference TRBV5-1 and TRBJ2-2 gives the full variable domain: KAGVTQTPRYLIKTRGQQVTLSCSPISGHRSVSWYQQTPGQGLQFLFEYFSETQRNKGNFPGRFSGRQFSNSRSEMNVSTLELGDSALYLCASSSGSGLTGELFFGEGSRLTVL.

This sequence joins TRBV10-3 and TRBJ1-1, with a weak D call TRBD1 (5 bases). The CDR3 covers 14 residues. Trimming shortened V by 10 bases and J by 1 base, and 16 bases separated the two germline ends. Per the germline V gene, CDR1 is ENHRY and CDR2 is SYGVKD. For the CDR3, the DNA is TGTGCCACATTCCGGGCCCAGGGGAACACTGAAGCTTTCTTT. This sequence encodes CATFRAQGNTEAFF.

The chain recombines TRBV27 with TRBJ2-2; TRBD2 matches 10 bases. The CDR3 is 15 residues long. CDR1 is MNHEY and CDR2 is SMNVEV in the germline V gene (reference sequence). The V gene end was trimmed by 8 bases and the J gene end by 5 bases; junction bases not matched to a gene: 8. The CDR3 sequence is CASRLAGVNTGELFF. In DNA, the CDR3 is TGTGCCAGCCGTCTAGCGGGAGTTAATACCGGGGAGCTGTTTTTT.

The V and J genes are TRBV9 and TRBJ2-3, with 8 positions matching TRBD2. V shed 2 bases, J shed 0 bases, and the junction held 2 bases outside the gene matches. Germline loops: CDR1 SGDLS, CDR2 YYNGEE. The CDR3 covers 15 residues. CDR3: CASSVLAGSTDTQYF. DNA for the CDR3: TGTGCCAGCAGCGTCTTAGCGGGGAGCACAGATACGCAGTATTTT.

This chain uses TRBV5-1 with TRBJ2-7; perhaps TRBD1 as D (8 bases). Germline loops: CDR1 SGHRS, CDR2 YFSETQ. V was shortened by 1 base and J by 3 bases, with 20 bases between the two germline ends. There are 17 residues in the CDR3. CDR3 bases: TGCGCCAGCAGCTTGTCCTTTACAGGGGGGGAACTCTACGAGCAGTACTTC. This sequence encodes CASSLSFTGGELYEQYF.

The chain joins TRBV7-3 to TRBJ2-1; 8 bases agree with TRBD2. The CDR3 contains 18 residues. The J segment lost 2 bases and the V segment lost 0 bases, leaving 9 bases of the junction unmatched. CDR1 and CDR2 from the germline V gene are SGHTA and FQGTGA. The CDR3 DNA sequence: TGTGCCAGCAGCTTAACGGTTTCGGCGGGAGGACCCTACAATGAGCAGTTCTTC. Protein sequence: CASSLTVSAGGPYNEQFF.

This clone has just one count. J is TRBJ2-7 and V is TRBV29-1; 8 nucleotides match TRBD2. With V trimmed by 7 bases and J by 5 bases, 13 bases remained unmatched. This CDR3 has 14 residues. The V gene's germline CDR1 is SQVTM and CDR2 ANQGSEA. The CDR3 coding sequence is TGCAGCGCCCGCGGGGGGACCCCGGCCGACGAGCAGTACTTC. This translates into CSARGGTPADEQYF.

V is TRBV11-2 and J is TRBJ1-5; D call uncertain. V lost 4 bases and J lost 6, with 22 bases in between. Germline lookup yields CDR1 SGHAT and CDR2 FQNNGV. The length of the CDR3 is 17 residues. The CDR3 loop reads CASSSSLNAGSGQPQHF. The CDR3 DNA is TGTGCCAGCAGCTCTTCCCTTAACGCGGGGTCAGGTCAGCCCCAGCATTTT.

The gene calls are TRBV5-1 and TRBJ2-2; D is perhaps TRBD2 (5 bases). CDR1 and CDR2 (germline): SGHRS, YFSETQ. The V gene lost 0 bases and the J gene lost 3 bases, with 9 bases spanning the gap. The CDR3 extends over 15 amino acids. DNA of the CDR3: TGCGCCAGCAGCTTGGCGGGGATGGACACCGGGGAGCTGTTTTTT. This gives the protein CASSLAGMDTGELFF.

Comment on this clone: At the DNA level, this CDR3 is encoded by other sequences in the same sample as well. This chain's CDR3 is CASSLGGGNEKLFF. In nucleotides, the CDR3 is TGTGCCAGCAGCTTAGGTGGCGGTAATGAAAAACTGTTTTTT. V usage is TRBV7-2 and J usage is TRBJ1-4; D is uncertain. Germline CDR1 is SGHTA and CDR2 is FQGNSA. Between the trimmed V and J ends, which lost 1 base and 4 bases, there was a span of 7 bases. This CDR3 is built from 14 residues.

The rearrangement links TRBV6-5 to TRBJ1-5; 9 bases match TRBD1. The V segment lost 8 bases and the J segment 2 bases; nucleotides outside the gene matches: 7. CDR3 length: 15 residues. Germline V CDR1 and CDR2: MNHEY, SVGAGI. CDR3 nucleotide sequence: TGTGCCAGCGGGACAGGGAAGGAAGGCAATCAGCCCCAGCATTTT. Amino acid sequence: CASGTGKEGNQPQHF.

The chain carries TRBV18 and TRBJ2-1; D is uncertain. The CDR3 runs to 12 residues. Germline V gene lookup returns CDR1 KGHSH and CDR2 LQKENI. Trimming cost V 1 base and J 8 bases, with 6 bases left between them. Here the CDR3 reads CASSPLRDEQFF. The CDR3 coding sequence is TGTGCCAGCTCACCACTTAGAGATGAGCAGTTCTTC.